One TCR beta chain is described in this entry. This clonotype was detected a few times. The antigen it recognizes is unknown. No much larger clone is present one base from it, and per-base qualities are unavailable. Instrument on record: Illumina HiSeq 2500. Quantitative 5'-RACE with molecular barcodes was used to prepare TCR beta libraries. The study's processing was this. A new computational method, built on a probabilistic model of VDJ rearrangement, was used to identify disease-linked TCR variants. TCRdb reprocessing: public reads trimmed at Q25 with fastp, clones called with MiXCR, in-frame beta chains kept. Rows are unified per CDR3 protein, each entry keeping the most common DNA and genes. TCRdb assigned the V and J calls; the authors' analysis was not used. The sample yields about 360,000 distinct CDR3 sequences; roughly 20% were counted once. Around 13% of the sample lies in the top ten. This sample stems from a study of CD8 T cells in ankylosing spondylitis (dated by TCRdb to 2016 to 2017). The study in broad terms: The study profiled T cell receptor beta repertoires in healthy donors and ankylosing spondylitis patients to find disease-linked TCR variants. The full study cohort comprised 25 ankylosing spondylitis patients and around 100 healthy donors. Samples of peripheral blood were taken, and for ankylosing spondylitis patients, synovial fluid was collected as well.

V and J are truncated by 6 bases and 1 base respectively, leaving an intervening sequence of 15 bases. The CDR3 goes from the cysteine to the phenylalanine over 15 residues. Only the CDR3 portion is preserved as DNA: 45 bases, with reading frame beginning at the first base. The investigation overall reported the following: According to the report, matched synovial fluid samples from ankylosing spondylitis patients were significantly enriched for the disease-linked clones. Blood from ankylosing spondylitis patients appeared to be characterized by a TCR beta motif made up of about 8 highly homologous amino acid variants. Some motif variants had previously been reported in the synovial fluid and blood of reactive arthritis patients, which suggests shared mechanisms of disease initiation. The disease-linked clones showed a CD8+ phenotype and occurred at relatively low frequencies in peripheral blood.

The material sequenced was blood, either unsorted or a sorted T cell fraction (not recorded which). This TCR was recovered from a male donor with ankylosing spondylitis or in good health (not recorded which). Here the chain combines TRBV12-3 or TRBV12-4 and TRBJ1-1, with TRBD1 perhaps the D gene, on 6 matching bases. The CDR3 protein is CASRPPGQPNTEAFF. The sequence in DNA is TGTGCCAGCAGACCGCCGGGACAACCGAACACTGAAGCTTTCTTT.